This record covers a single T cell receptor beta chain. What it binds is unknown. TCRdb processed the 5' RACE reads anew with MiXCR; each CDR3 protein has one entry. This sample has roughly 46,000 distinct CDR3 sequences, with around a quarter found just once. Findings of the study overall: In terms of TCR gene usage, tumor memory CD4+ T cells clustered together with blood and lymph node memory CD4+ cells, as well as with lymph node naive CD4+ cells.

The CDR3 contains 15 residues. The germline V gene encodes CDR1 SGHVS and CDR2 FNYEAQ. V lost 5 bases and J lost 1; bases outside the gene matches: 5. Sequenced: naive CD4+ T cells sorted from blood. Subset described: naive CD4+ T cells, CD4+CD45RA+CD25-. The V and J genes are TRBV7-6 and TRBJ2-5; 9 nucleotides agree with TRBD1. The TCR sequence derives from a female donor with breast cancer. For the CDR3, the DNA is TGTGCCAGCAGCACAGGGGGCCCGATCCAAGAGACCCAGTACTTC. Translated, it gives CASSTGGPIQETQYF.